These 21 T cell receptor beta chains share one sample of origin, sequenced in a study of cytomegalovirus exposure and HLA in healthy donors. PCR employed 60 Vbeta and 13 Jbeta primers. The assay was immunoSEQ multiplex PCR, and TCRdb's table has in-frame clones only and misses some. The sample holds around 300,000 clones, around 65% seen once. The source material was PBMCs. The receptors come from a female donor in good health and CMV-seronegative.

In its sample, this clone was seen a few times. The chain uses TRBV11-3 and TRBJ1-1; 7 bases fit TRBD1. The CDR3 contains 15 residues. Germline V gives CDR1 SGHNT, CDR2 YENEEA. V was pared by 5 bases and J by 0 bases, with 6 bases of the junction left unmatched. CDR3 in amino acids: CASSRRQGLNTEAFF. DNA of the CDR3: TGTGCCAGCAGCCGAAGACAGGGCCTGAACACTGAAGCTTTCTTT.

With respect to this clone: Other DNA sequences within the sample encode an identical CDR3. The chain employs TRBV30 and TRBJ1-1; the match to TRBD1 covers 8 bases. Germline V gene lookup returns CDR1 GTSNPN and CDR2 SVGIG (reference sequence). There are 15 residues in the CDR3. J lost 14 bases, V lost 1 base, and 18 bases had no gene match. CDR3 DNA: TGTGCCTGGAGTGCTACAATGCTGGACAGGGTGAGGGCCTTCTTT. Translated: CAWSATMLDRVRAFF. Supplemented by reference TRBV30 and TRBJ1-1, the full variable domain reads SQTIHQWPATLVQPVGSPLSLECTVEGTSNPNLYWYRQAAGRGLQLLFYSVGIGQISSEVPQNLSASRPQDRQFILSSKKLLLSDSGFYLCAWSATMLDRVRAFFGQGTRLTVV.

This sequence joins TRBV5-4 and TRBJ2-1; D unresolved. The CDR3 is 13 amino acids. V lost 4 bases, J lost 4 bases, and 9 bases lay in between. From germline, CDR1 is SGHNT and CDR2 YYREEE (reference sequence). The chain's CDR3 is CASSLTEYNEQFF. The CDR3 nucleotides read TGTGCCAGCAGCCTTACTGAATACAATGAGCAGTTCTTC.

The V call is TRBV28, the J call TRBJ2-2, with D perhaps matching TRBD1 (5 bases). The CDR3 runs to 15 residues. The ends were cut back, 6 bases at V and 2 bases at J, with 13 bases in the middle. In germline, CDR1 is MDHEN, CDR2 SYDVKM. CDR3 coding DNA: TGTGCCAGCAGCCCGGACAAATCAAACACCGGGGAGCTGTTTTTT. It encodes CASSPDKSNTGELFF.

This rearrangement joins TRBV14 to TRBJ2-7, with a tentative D call TRBD1 (6 bases). Trimming removed 0 bases from V and 0 bases from J, with 12 bases in between. The germline gives CDR1 SGHDN, CDR2 FVKESK. The CDR3 covers 16 residues. DNA for the CDR3: TGTGCCAGCAGCCAAGATGGACAGCCGAGCTCCTACGAGCAGTACTTC. Its translation is CASSQDGQPSSYEQYF. Full variable domain (rest looked up from reference TRBV14 and TRBJ2-7): EAGVTQFPSHSVIEKGQTVTLRCDPISGHDNLYWYRRVMGKEIKFLLHFVKESKQDESGMPNNRFLAERTGGTYSTLKVQPAELEDSGVYFCASSQDGQPSSYEQYFGPGTRLTVT.

The chain carries TRBV6-6 and TRBJ2-1, with 8 bases aligning to TRBD1. CDR3 length: 15 amino acids. Germline V gene sequence: CDR1 MNHNY, CDR2 SVGAGI (reference sequence). V shed 6 bases and J 9 bases; nucleotides not matched to a gene: 13. The CDR3 loop is CASSTRGQGLAEQFF. CDR3 bases: TGTGCCAGCAGCACCAGAGGACAGGGACTCGCTGAGCAGTTCTTC.

The chain uses TRBV18 and TRBJ2-7; 10 positions agree with TRBD2. CDR1 and CDR2 (germline): KGHSH, LQKENI. V shed 1 base and J 2 bases; nucleotides not matched to a gene: 5. This CDR3 region has 16 residues. As DNA, the CDR3 is TGTGCCAGCTCACCACTCCTAGCGGGAGTGGCCTACGAGCAGTACTTC. Residues: CASSPLLAGVAYEQYF. The whole variable domain, filled in from reference TRBV18 and TRBJ2-7, reads NAGVMQNPRHLVRRRGQEARLRCSPMKGHSHVYWYRQLPEEGLKFMVYLQKENIIDESGMPKERFSAEFPKEGPSILRIQQVVRGDSAAYFCASSPLLAGVAYEQYFGPGTRLTVT.

This chain joins TRBV4-1 and TRBJ2-7, with 11 bases fitting TRBD2. From germline, CDR1 is MGHRA and CDR2 YSYEKL. The CDR3 is made up of 15 amino acids. With 4 bases clipped from V and 2 bases from J, the junction kept 4 bases outside the gene matches. The CDR3, as DNA: TGCGCCAGCAGCCTAGCGGGAGGGCGCACCTACGAGCAGTACTTC. It specifies CASSLAGGRTYEQYF.

The rearrangement links TRBV4-1 to TRBJ2-5, with a weak D call TRBD2 (6 bases). Trimming removed 0 bases at V and 2 bases at J, with 16 bases between. Germline V gives CDR1 MGHRA, CDR2 YSYEKL. The CDR3 extends over 17 amino acids. CDR3 in amino acids: CASSQEGASAFQETQYF. The CDR3 DNA is TGCGCCAGCAGCCAAGAAGGTGCTAGCGCCTTTCAAGAGACCCAGTACTTC.

The chain recombines TRBV21-1 with TRBJ1-2; the table's D call TRBD1 went unverified against the DNA. TRBV21-1 is flagged as a pseudogene. This CDR3 is 12 amino acids long. This CDR3 is CAREQGAVGYTF. In DNA form, the CDR3 reads TGTGCCAGGGAACAGGGGGCGGTTGGCTACACCTTC.

The J gene is TRBJ2-7, the V gene TRBV6-5; 8 positions match TRBD1. Germline V lookup: CDR1 MNHEY, CDR2 SVGAGI. Unmatched junction bases numbered 8, after V lost 6 bases and J lost 7 bases. This CDR3 comprises 13 residues. The CDR3 spells CASSTGGLREQYF. The CDR3 DNA is TGTGCCAGCAGCACAGGGGGTTTGAGGGAGCAGTACTTC.

The chain employs TRBV30 and TRBJ2-7; 9 nucleotides match TRBD2. Near its end, the DNA agrees better with TRBJ2-1, so the J call may be wrong. CDR3 length: 13 amino acids. Germline V gene data show CDR1 as GTSNPN and CDR2 as SVGIG (reference sequence). The CDR3 DNA reads as TGTGCCTGGGCCAGCGGGAGGTCCAATGAGCAGTTCTTC. It is translated as CAWASGRSNEQFF.

This clone was found once. This chain connects TRBV5-5 to TRBJ2-3; 8 bases agree with TRBD2. V was clipped by 4 bases and J by 1 base; unmatched bases: 11. CDR3 length equals 17 residues. Germline CDR1 SGHKS, CDR2 YYEKEE (reference sequence). CDR3 protein: CASSPIVGTRGTDTQYF. In DNA form, the CDR3 reads TGTGCCAGCAGCCCTATCGTGGGGACTAGGGGCACAGATACGCAGTATTTT.

This clone was seen more than once but under ten times. This chain joins TRBV5-1 and TRBJ2-1; TRBD2 might be the D (5 bases). The V end lost 4 bases, the J end lost 4 bases, and 12 bases lay between the germline ends. CDR1 is SGHRS and CDR2 is YFSETQ in the germline V gene. The CDR3 spans 14 residues. CDR3 sequence: CASSPEDFYNEQFF. The CDR3 DNA reads TGCGCCAGCAGCCCGGAGGACTTTTACAATGAGCAGTTCTTC.

V and J are TRBV25-1 and TRBJ2-3; tentative D call: TRBD1 (6 bases). Germline-derived CDR1 and CDR2 are MGHDK and SYGVNS. The germline V and J ends were trimmed by 3 bases and 2 bases, with 6 bases remaining between them. CDR3 size: 13 residues. Here the CDR3 DNA reads TGTGCCAGCAGTGAGGGGGCCACAGATACGCAGTATTTT. This translates into CASSEGATDTQYF.

The chain uses TRBV29-1 and TRBJ2-7, with TRBD2 as a possible D gene (5 bases). Germline CDR1 and CDR2: SQVTM and ANQGSEA. CDR3 length: 12 residues. V shed 7 bases and J shed 2 bases, with 12 bases lying between them. The CDR3 coding sequence is TGCAGCGGAGGGTGGTCCCCCTACGAGCAGTACTTC. Its protein is CSGGWSPYEQYF.

The J gene is TRBJ2-5, the V gene TRBV5-4; 10 bases agree with TRBD1. Matching the DNA end better, TRBJ2-7 makes the J call doubtful. This CDR3 has 14 amino acids. Germline V lookup: CDR1 SGHNT, CDR2 YYREEE (reference sequence). The CDR3 DNA sequence: TGTGCCAGCAGCTTCGGGACAGGGGACTACGAGCAGTACTTC. Translating it yields CASSFGTGDYEQYF.

The chain joins TRBV5-1 to TRBJ2-7; 13 nucleotides line up with TRBD2. Germline trimming cut 4 bases from V and 6 bases from J; bases unmatched to any gene: 7. This CDR3 contains 15 residues. In germline, CDR1 is SGHRS, CDR2 YFSETQ. DNA for the CDR3: TGCGCCAGCAGCCGTGGACTAGCGGGAGCTCGCGAGCAGTACTTC. Protein: CASSRGLAGAREQYF.

This chain joins TRBV7-9 and TRBJ2-1; a weak D match, TRBD2 (5 bases). V was clipped by 5 bases and J by 1 base, with 21 bases between them. CDR1 and CDR2 from the germline V gene are SEHNR and FQNEAQ (reference sequence). The CDR3 length is 18 residues. In DNA form, the CDR3 reads TGTGCCAGCAGCCAACTATCCGGAGGATTGAGATCCTACAATGAGCAGTTCTTC. Translated, it gives CASSQLSGGLRSYNEQFF. Looking up the rest from reference TRBV7-9 and TRBJ2-1 gives the full variable domain: DTGVSQNPRHKITKRGQNVTFRCDPISEHNRLYWYRQTLGQGPEFLTYFQNEAQLEKSRLLSDRFSAERPKGSFSTLEIQRTEQGDSAMYLCASSQLSGGLRSYNEQFFGPGTRLTVL.

This clone was seen more than once but under ten times. V usage is TRBV2 and J usage is TRBJ1-1; a weak D match, TRBD1 (6 bases). Trimming took off 10 bases at V and 9 bases at J, with 21 bases between the two ends. Germline V CDR1 and CDR2: SNHLY, FYNNEI. This CDR3 region has 13 residues. The CDR3 protein is CATRTEIRDKAFF. The CDR3 region has the DNA TGTGCCACCAGAACAGAAATCCGGGACAAAGCTTTCTTT.

The chain recombines TRBV5-6 with TRBJ2-7; D gene uncertain. The CDR3 extends over 12 amino acids. CDR1 SGHDT and CDR2 YYEEEE come from the germline V gene. V dropped 5 bases and J dropped 5 bases, with 11 bases sitting between them. CDR3 bases: TGTGCCAGCAGTTTTCACACGAACGAGCAGTACTTC. The encoded protein is CASSFHTNEQYF.